The clone carrying this TCR beta chain was seen many times. The sample comes from a study of T cells in Graves' hyperthyroidism and ophthalmopathy. CDR3 length: 14 residues. In germline, CDR1 is DFQATT, CDR2 SNEGSKA (reference sequence). V lost 7 bases and J lost 6; bases outside the gene matches: 10. Amplified TCR beta CDR3 regions came from RNA transcripts. Carried out on the TCR CDR3, a first-round RT-PCR used the HTBI primer set. Each CDR3 protein gets one entry after TCRdb re-called the multiplex PCR reads with MiXCR. The sample gives 350,000 to 400,000 distinct CDR3 sequences, less than 20% of which show up once; about 38% is in the top ten.

This chain joins TRBV20-1 and TRBJ2-3, with 10 bases lining up with TRBD2. The sample consisted of blood. This TCR derives from a young man with Graves' ophthalmopathy. DNA for the CDR3: TGCAGTGTCACCTTAGCGGGGGGCTCTGATACGCAGTATTTT. This gives the protein CSVTLAGGSDTQYF.